Each of the 25 T cell receptor beta chains below was sequenced from the same sample in a study of shared clonotypes between healthy human individuals. The data were produced by immunoSEQ multiplex PCR, yet TCRdb's version contains in-frame clones alone and is incomplete. The sample includes more than 850,000 clones, around 78% of them seen just once. The sample was memory CD4+ T cells from PBMCs. The subset is: CD45RA-negative fraction. The source is a man aged 18 to 35 in good health. Some clones in this sample may be carry-over from other donors' samples.

Note on this clone: Other DNA variants within this sample encode the same CDR3. V usage is TRBV2 and J usage is TRBJ2-7; the D is unclear. Germline CDR1 is SNHLY and CDR2 is FYNNEI. This CDR3 is built from 13 residues. V was trimmed by 3 bases and J by 2 bases, leaving 8 bases between them. This chain's CDR3 is CASSDSGTYEQYF. CDR3 nucleotide sequence: TGTGCCAGCAGTGATAGTGGGACCTACGAGCAGTACTTC.

Remarks on this clone: This same CDR3 is encoded by further DNA sequences in the sample. The rearrangement joins TRBV30 to TRBJ2-7; TRBD1 matches at 11 bases. The CDR3 has 14 residues. Germline V gene data show CDR1 as GTSNPN and CDR2 as SVGIG (reference sequence). The trim removed 4 bases at V and 2 bases at J, leaving 4 bases unmatched. The CDR3 reads CAWTKGQGAYEQYF. CDR3 bases: TGTGCCTGGACAAAGGGACAGGGGGCCTACGAGCAGTACTTC.

The chain employs TRBV5-1 and TRBJ1-1; no clear D gene. The germline gives CDR1 SGHRS, CDR2 YFSETQ. V dropped 1 base and J dropped 4 bases, with 8 bases sitting between them. This CDR3 spans 13 amino acids. Here the CDR3 DNA reads TGCGCCAGCAGCTTGCCTATAAGCACTGAAGCTTTCTTT. Residues: CASSLPISTEAFF.

On this clone: A junction end diverges from the germline sequence, so it may reflect a read error. The rearrangement links TRBV2 to TRBJ2-3; D ambiguous. Germline V gene lookup returns CDR1 SNHLY and CDR2 FYNNEI. The CDR3 sequence is 14 residues long. CDR3 residues: CASSGTRGTDTQYF. For the CDR3, the DNA is TGTGCCAGCAGTGGAACCCGAGGCACGGATACGCAGTATTTT.

This clone was observed a few times. The CDR3 DNA reads TGCGCCAGCAGCTTGGCCGGGCAGGATGGCTACACCTTC. As protein: CASSLAGQDGYTF. The rearrangement joins TRBV5-1 to TRBJ1-2; D gene uncertain. Germline CDR1 and CDR2: SGHRS and YFSETQ. The germline V and J ends were trimmed by 0 bases and 6 bases, with 9 bases remaining between them. The CDR3 runs 13 residues.

This clone was seen a single time. V gene TRBV6-1 combines with J gene TRBJ1-4, with unresolved D. The V and J ends lost 7 bases and 3 bases respectively, with 15 bases between them. CDR1 is MNHNS, CDR2 SASEGT, per germline. This CDR3 is 15 amino acids long. The CDR3 nucleotides are TGTGCCAGCACCCTTGGGGTGTATTCTAATGAAAAACTGTTTTTT. Amino acid sequence: CASTLGVYSNEKLFF.

The chain recombines TRBV5-1 with TRBJ1-2, with D maybe TRBD1 (6 bases). V lost 1 base to trimming and J lost 4 bases, with 11 bases between them. This CDR3 comprises 14 residues. Germline assignment: CDR1 SGHRS and CDR2 YFSETQ. The DNA of the CDR3 is TGCGCCAGCAGCTTGAGCAGGGGAAGCTATGGCTACACCTTC. Translation: CASSLSRGSYGYTF.

This clone appeared a single time. The J gene is TRBJ1-1, the V gene TRBV7-9; possible D gene TRBD1, 6 bases. Trimming pared 1 base from V and 0 bases from J, leaving 21 bases between. Germline V gene sequence: CDR1 SEHNR, CDR2 FQNEAQ (reference sequence). The CDR3 is made up of 19 amino acids. The CDR3 DNA reads as TGTGCCAGCAGCTTAGTAGGGTGGGGGCGCGAAAGGATGAACACTGAAGCTTTCTTT. It translates to CASSLVGWGRERMNTEAFF.

This sequence joins TRBV30 and TRBJ2-2, with D unresolved. CDR3 length: 12 amino acids. V dropped 0 bases and J dropped 6 bases, with 5 bases sitting between them. In germline, CDR1 is GTSNPN, CDR2 SVGIG (reference sequence). The DNA of the CDR3 is TGTGCCTGGAGTGTACTTGCCGGGGAGCTGTTTTTT. This codes for CAWSVLAGELFF. Using reference TRBV30 and TRBJ2-2 for the parts outside the CDR3, the full variable domain is SQTIHQWPATLVQPVGSPLSLECTVEGTSNPNLYWYRQAAGRGLQLLFYSVGIGQISSEVPQNLSASRPQDRQFILSSKKLLLSDSGFYLCAWSVLAGELFFGEGSRLTVL.

The chain uses TRBV18 and TRBJ2-2; 8 positions match TRBD1. This CDR3 spans 19 amino acids. The trim removed 6 bases at V and 1 base at J, leaving 16 bases unmatched. Germline lookup yields CDR1 KGHSH and CDR2 LQKENI. This CDR3 is CASSQRTGRIAENTGELFF. The DNA for the CDR3 is TGTGCCAGCTCCCAACGGACAGGGCGAATCGCAGAGAACACCGGGGAGCTGTTTTTT.

This clone was observed a few times. The genes are TRBV5-8 and TRBJ2-7, with a weak D call TRBD1 (5 bases). Germline V gives CDR1 SGHTS, CDR2 YDEGEE. V lost 4 bases, J lost 2 bases, and 13 bases lay in between. This CDR3 is built from 14 residues. The CDR3 sequence: CASSPRQPTYEQYF. The CDR3 DNA reads as TGTGCCAGCAGCCCAAGACAGCCTACCTACGAGCAGTACTTC.

The V and J genes are TRBV29-1 and TRBJ2-5; 7 nucleotides agree with TRBD2. The CDR3 consists of 13 residues. V lost 5 bases to trimming and J lost 3 bases; unmatched junction nucleotides: 6. In germline, CDR1 is SQVTM, CDR2 ANQGSEA. CDR3 coding DNA: TGCAGCGTTTTGACGGGAGGAAAAGAGACCCAGTACTTC. Translation gives CSVLTGGKETQYF.

The V and J genes are TRBV5-6 and TRBJ2-5; D might be TRBD1 or TRBD2, each matching 5 bases. Germline V CDR1 and CDR2: SGHDT, YYEEEE. The CDR3 contains 13 residues. V lost 5 bases to trimming and J lost 5 bases, with 13 bases between them. CDR3 nucleotide sequence: TGTGCCAGCAGTTGGCAGGGCGGGGAGACCCAGTACTTC. Amino acid sequence: CASSWQGGETQYF.

The chain links TRBV28 to TRBJ1-1; weak D call: TRBD1 (5 bases). From germline, CDR1 is MDHEN and CDR2 SYDVKM. V lost 6 bases and J 4 bases, leaving 15 bases between the germline ends. The CDR3 loop spans 14 amino acids. The CDR3 region has the DNA TGTGCCAGCAGCCCTGAGCAGGGTTCCACTGAAGCTTTCTTT. It codes for CASSPEQGSTEAFF. Supplemented by reference TRBV28 and TRBJ1-1, the full variable domain reads DVKVTQSSRYLVKRTGEKVFLECVQDMDHENMFWYRQDPGLGLRLIYFSYDVKMKEKGDIPEGYSVSREKKERFSLILESASTNQTSMYLCASSPEQGSTEAFFGQGTRLTVV.

V gene TRBV18 combines with J gene TRBJ1-1; D may be TRBD1 (6 bases). Germline V lookup: CDR1 KGHSH, CDR2 LQKENI. V dropped 4 bases and J dropped 3 bases, with 12 bases sitting between them. This CDR3 contains 14 residues. The CDR3 nucleotides read TGTGCCAGCTCACAAACAGGGAAGGACACTGAAGCTTTCTTT. Protein product: CASSQTGKDTEAFF.

This clone was observed a handful of times. The chain joins TRBV7-9 to TRBJ2-5, with D possibly being TRBD1 (6 bases). Per germline, CDR1 SEHNR and CDR2 FQNEAQ (reference sequence). Trimming shortened V by 5 bases and J by 7 bases, and 14 bases separated the two germline ends. The CDR3 has 13 residues. CDR3 region: CASSPRDTWTQYF. The CDR3 bases are TGTGCCAGCAGCCCCCGGGACACTTGGACCCAGTACTTC.

The rearrangement uses TRBV29-1 and TRBJ2-1; no clear D. This CDR3 has 10 amino acids. V lost 7 bases to trimming and J lost 5 bases, with 6 bases between them. Per the germline V gene, CDR1 is SQVTM and CDR2 is ANQGSEA. The CDR3 DNA reads as TGCAGCGCCGCCCACAATGAGCAGTTCTTC. The encoded protein is CSAAHNEQFF.

This clone is a singleton in its sample. V usage is TRBV12-5 and J usage is TRBJ2-1; 12 nucleotides match TRBD2. The CDR3 sequence is 15 residues long. Per the germline V gene, CDR1 is LGHNT and CDR2 is FRNRAP. V lost 6 bases, J lost 8 bases, and 8 bases stayed unmatched. CDR3 protein: CASGQWTSGIDEQFF. CDR3 DNA: TGTGCTAGTGGCCAATGGACTAGCGGGATCGATGAGCAGTTCTTC.

The V and J genes are TRBV5-1 and TRBJ1-5, with unresolved D. The CDR3 length is 14 residues. The V end was cut by 5 bases, the J end by 1 base, with 10 bases between. Germline assignment: CDR1 SGHRS and CDR2 YFSETQ. The CDR3 spells CASRLDGSNQPQHF. The CDR3 DNA reads as TGCGCCAGCAGACTGGACGGGAGCAATCAGCCCCAGCATTTT.

This rearrangement joins TRBV25-1 to TRBJ1-4; 8 nucleotides align to TRBD1. Germline CDR1 MGHDK, CDR2 SYGVNS. Losses at the gene ends were 4 bases for V and 8 bases for J; bases not matched to a gene: 6. The CDR3 extends over 14 amino acids. CDR3 bases: TGTGCCAGCAGTGTGACAGGGGCAGCGGAAAAACTGTTTTTT. This gives the protein CASSVTGAAEKLFF. Based on the CDR3 plus reference TRBV25-1 and TRBJ1-4, the full variable domain is EADIYQTPRYLVIGTGKKITLECSQTMGHDKMYWYQQDPGMELHLIHYSYGVNSTEKGDLSSESTVSRIRTEHFPLTLESARPSHTSQYLCASSVTGAAEKLFFGSGTQLSVL.

The chain carries TRBV28 and TRBJ2-2, with TRBD1 identical over 9 bases. The germline V gene encodes CDR1 MDHEN and CDR2 SYDVKM. The CDR3 contains 15 residues. With V trimmed by 5 bases and J by 8 bases, 9 bases remained unmatched. The CDR3 region has the DNA TGTGCCAGCAGTGTGGCGGGACAGGGAGAAGGGGAGCTGTTTTTT. Amino acid sequence: CASSVAGQGEGELFF.

This clone was counted ten times or more. The rearrangement links TRBV10-3 to TRBJ2-7; D gene uncertain. There are 12 residues in the CDR3. The V gene's germline CDR1 is ENHRY and CDR2 SYGVKD. The V end lost 5 bases, the J end lost 0 bases, and 5 bases lay between the germline ends. CDR3 amino acids: CAISHSSYEQYF. CDR3 DNA sequence: TGTGCCATCAGTCACAGCTCCTACGAGCAGTACTTC.

The V and J genes are TRBV5-4 and TRBJ2-1; TRBD2 matches 11 bases. The germline CDR1 and CDR2 sequences are SGHNT and YYREEE (reference sequence). Trimming at V came to 2 bases and at J to 0 bases, leaving 4 bases not matched to a gene. The CDR3 covers 17 residues. CDR3 DNA sequence: TGTGCCAGCAGCTTAGGGACTAGCGGATACTCCTACAATGAGCAGTTCTTC. Translating gives CASSLGTSGYSYNEQFF.

This rearrangement joins TRBV11-1 to TRBJ2-7; no clear D. The CDR3 length is 16 residues. Per the germline V gene, CDR1 is SGHAT and CDR2 is FQDESV (reference sequence). Trimming took off 4 bases at V and 5 bases at J, with 21 bases between the two ends. CDR3 in DNA: TGTGCCAGCAGCTCTGATTGGTCGGCCTCCGAGGACGAGCAGTACTTC. Translated: CASSSDWSASEDEQYF.

The rearrangement uses TRBV28 and TRBJ2-6; D is possibly TRBD2 (6 bases). The CDR3 extends over 19 amino acids. Germline CDR1 reads MDHEN; CDR2 reads SYDVKM. V shed 5 bases and J shed 1 base, with 21 bases lying between them. The CDR3 loop reads CASSPGPRRGVSGANVLTF. The CDR3 DNA reads TGTGCCAGCAGTCCAGGACCACGGAGGGGCGTTTCTGGGGCCAACGTCCTGACTTTC. The complete variable domain, with remaining parts taken from reference TRBV28 and TRBJ2-6, reads DVKVTQSSRYLVKRTGEKVFLECVQDMDHENMFWYRQDPGLGLRLIYFSYDVKMKEKGDIPEGYSVSREKKERFSLILESASTNQTSMYLCASSPGPRRGVSGANVLTFGAGSRLTVL.